This T cell receptor beta chain was captured in a study of shared clonotypes between healthy human individuals. General observations from the study: Of the naive CD4 clonotypes, roughly 5.2% were shared across a handful of donors.

About this clone itself: Its antigen is undetermined.

Between the trimmed V and J ends, which lost 5 bases and 4 bases, there was a span of 14 bases. This CDR3 spans 15 amino acids. Germline values: CDR1 MNHEY, CDR2 SVGAGI. Per the authors' pipeline: Filtering differed since immunoSEQ provided only junctions, with no quality scores. Clones were read by immunoSEQ multiplex PCR, and TCRdb kept only the in-frame ones, dropping some. V and J calls and clone size come straight from that table; D and trimming were deduced from the DNA. This table has 2 million to 2.5 million clones, approximately 96% appearing once. Division of CD4+ cells produced a CD45RA+ naive subset and a CD45RA-negative memory subset.

The rearrangement links TRBV6-5 to TRBJ2-2; a possible D gene is TRBD2 (6 bases). The TCR sequence derives from a man aged 18 to 35 in good health. The sample consisted of naive CD4+ T cells sorted from blood. Subset reported: CD45RA+ positively selected. The CDR3 coding sequence is TGTGCCAGCAGTCGTCAGGGAGCGGGCACCGGGGAGCTGTTTTTT. Translation: CASSRQGAGTGELFF.